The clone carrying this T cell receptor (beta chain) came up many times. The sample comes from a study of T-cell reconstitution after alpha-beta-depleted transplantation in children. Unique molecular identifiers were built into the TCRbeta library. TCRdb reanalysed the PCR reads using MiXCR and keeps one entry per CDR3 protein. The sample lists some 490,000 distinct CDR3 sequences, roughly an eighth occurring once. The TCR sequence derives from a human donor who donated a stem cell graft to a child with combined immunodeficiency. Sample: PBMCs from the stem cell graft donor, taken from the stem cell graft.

The CDR3 sequence: CSVGGVETQYF. CDR3 nucleotide sequence: TGCAGCGTTGGGGGGGTGGAGACCCAGTACTTC. J is TRBJ2-5 and V is TRBV29-1, with D possibly TRBD2 on 6 matching bases. Germline CDR1 reads SQVTM; CDR2 reads ANQGSEA. Trimming pared 4 bases from V and 5 bases from J, leaving 8 bases between. The CDR3 runs to 11 residues.